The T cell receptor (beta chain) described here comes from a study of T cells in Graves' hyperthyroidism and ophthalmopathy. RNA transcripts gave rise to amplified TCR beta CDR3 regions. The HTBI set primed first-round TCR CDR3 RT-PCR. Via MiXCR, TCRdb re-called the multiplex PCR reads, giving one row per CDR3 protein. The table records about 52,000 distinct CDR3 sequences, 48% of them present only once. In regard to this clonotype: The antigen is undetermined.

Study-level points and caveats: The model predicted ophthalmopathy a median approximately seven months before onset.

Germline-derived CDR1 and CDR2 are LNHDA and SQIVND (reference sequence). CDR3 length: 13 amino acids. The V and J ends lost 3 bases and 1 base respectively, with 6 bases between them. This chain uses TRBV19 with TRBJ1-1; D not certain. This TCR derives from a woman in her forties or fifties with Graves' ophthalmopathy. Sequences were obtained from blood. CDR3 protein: CASSMGSNTEAFF. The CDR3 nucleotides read TGTGCCAGTAGTATGGGGTCGAACACTGAAGCTTTCTTT.